This T cell receptor (beta chain) was sequenced for a study of identical twins. General study results and limits: Out-of-frame TCR alpha sharing in monozygotic twins exceeded recombination model predictions. Reduced insertions were recorded for abundant cord blood beta clonotypes, with no such pattern in memory repertoires.

On this clonotype: Its antigen is unknown.

Trimming cost V 2 bases and J 0 bases; bases outside gene matches: 16. The germline CDR1 and CDR2 sequences are SGHAT and FQNNGV. The CDR3 extends over 20 amino acids. Template switching created a universal primer site, and the cDNA included unique molecular identifiers. MiXCR was run by TCRdb on the 5' RACE reads, yielding one entry per CDR3 protein. The profile shows 570,000 or so distinct CDR3 sequences, over 8.5% of them singletons. These data are also associated with another study on yellow fever vaccine responses in identical twins.

The sequenced material came from PBMCs. This clonotype was sampled from a young woman in good health. The chain carries TRBV11-2 and TRBJ2-7, with 10 bases aligning to TRBD1. CDR3: CASSLQTVVGTGVDSYEQYF. The CDR3 nucleotides read TGTGCCAGCAGCTTACAGACCGTCGTCGGGACAGGGGTGGACTCCTACGAGCAGTACTTC.